This TCR beta chain was captured in a study of shared clonotypes between healthy human individuals. V lost 8 bases to trimming and J lost 0 bases; unmatched junction nucleotides: 13. Germline V gene sequence: CDR1 SGHTS, CDR2 YDEGEE. CDR3 length: 17 residues. TCRdb's table, derived via immunoSEQ multiplex PCR, lists solely in-frame clones and lacks some. The repertoire consists of millions of clones, with roughly 94% occurring once and the leading ten covering 0.13%. The J gene is TRBJ2-2, the V gene TRBV5-8, with 7 bases lining up with TRBD1. The sequence was collected from a man between 18 and 29 years old in good health. Sequenced: naive CD4+ T cells sorted from blood. The subset denotes: CD45RA+ positively selected. Written as DNA, the CDR3 is TGTGCCAGGAGAGTTCTTGGGGGACAGTCGAACACCGGGGAGCTGTTTTTT. This encodes CARRVLGGQSNTGELFF.